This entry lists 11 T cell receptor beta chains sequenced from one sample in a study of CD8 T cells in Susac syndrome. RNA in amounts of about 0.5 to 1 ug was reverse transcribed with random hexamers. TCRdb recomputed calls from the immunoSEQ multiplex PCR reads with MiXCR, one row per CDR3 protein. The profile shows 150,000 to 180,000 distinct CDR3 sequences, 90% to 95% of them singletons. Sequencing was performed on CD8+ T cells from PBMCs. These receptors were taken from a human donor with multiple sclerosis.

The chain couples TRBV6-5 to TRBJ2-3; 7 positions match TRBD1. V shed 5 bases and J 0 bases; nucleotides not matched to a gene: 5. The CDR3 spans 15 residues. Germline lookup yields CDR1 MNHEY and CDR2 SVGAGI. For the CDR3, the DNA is TGTGCCAGCAGTCCCTTGGGACAGAGCACAGATACGCAGTATTTT. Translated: CASSPLGQSTDTQYF.

The CDR3 region has the DNA TGTGCCAGCAGTTTCTCTGGGGACTCACCCCTCCACTTT. Protein product: CASSFSGDSPLHF. The rearrangement uses TRBV28 and TRBJ1-6, with D tentatively TRBD1 (5 bases). Trimming took 3 bases from V and 10 from J, leaving 10 bases between them. Germline-derived CDR1 and CDR2 are MDHEN and SYDVKM. CDR3 length equals 13 residues.

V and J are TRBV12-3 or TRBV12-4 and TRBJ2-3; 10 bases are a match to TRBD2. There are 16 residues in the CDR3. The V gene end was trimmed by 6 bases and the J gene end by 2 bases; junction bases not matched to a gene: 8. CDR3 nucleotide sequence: TGTGCCAGCAGAGACACTAGCGGGGCATACACAGATACGCAGTATTTT. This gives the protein CASRDTSGAYTDTQYF.

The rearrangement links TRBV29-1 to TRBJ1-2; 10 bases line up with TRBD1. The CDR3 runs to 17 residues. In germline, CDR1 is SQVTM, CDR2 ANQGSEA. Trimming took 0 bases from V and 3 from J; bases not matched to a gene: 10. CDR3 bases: TGCAGCGTTGAAGATTTATCGACAGGGGGCATCGACTATGGCTACACCTTC. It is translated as CSVEDLSTGGIDYGYTF.

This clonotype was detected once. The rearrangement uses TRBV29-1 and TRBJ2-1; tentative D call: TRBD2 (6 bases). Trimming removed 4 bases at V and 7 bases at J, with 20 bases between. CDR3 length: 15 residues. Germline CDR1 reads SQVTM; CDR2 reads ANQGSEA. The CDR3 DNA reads TGCAGCGTTGTTTACCGGGACTTTCGGGGAAATGAGCAGTTCTTC. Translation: CSVVYRDFRGNEQFF.

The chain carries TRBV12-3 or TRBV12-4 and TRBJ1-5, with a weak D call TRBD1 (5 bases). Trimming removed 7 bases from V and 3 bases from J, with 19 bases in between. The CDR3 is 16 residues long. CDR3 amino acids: CASISKGTQHNQPQHF. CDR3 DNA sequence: TGTGCCAGCATCTCAAAAGGGACTCAACACAATCAGCCCCAGCATTTT.

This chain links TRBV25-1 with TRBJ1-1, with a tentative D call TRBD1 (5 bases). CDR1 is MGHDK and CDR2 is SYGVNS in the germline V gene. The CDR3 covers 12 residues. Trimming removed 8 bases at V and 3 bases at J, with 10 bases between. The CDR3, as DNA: TGTGCCAGCTGTGTAGGGGACACTGAAGCTTTCTTT. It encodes CASCVGDTEAFF.

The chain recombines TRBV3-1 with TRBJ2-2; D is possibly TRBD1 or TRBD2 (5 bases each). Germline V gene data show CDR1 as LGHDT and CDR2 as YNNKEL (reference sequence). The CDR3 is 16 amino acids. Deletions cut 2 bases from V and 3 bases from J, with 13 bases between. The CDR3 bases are TGTGCCAGCAGCCAATGGGTGGGGGAGTACACCGGGGAGCTGTTTTTT. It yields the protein CASSQWVGEYTGELFF.

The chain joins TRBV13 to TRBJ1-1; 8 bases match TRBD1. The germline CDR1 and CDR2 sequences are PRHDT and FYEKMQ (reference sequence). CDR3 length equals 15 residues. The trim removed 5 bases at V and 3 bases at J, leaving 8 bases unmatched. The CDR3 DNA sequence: TGTGCCAGCAGCGCCCGAACAGGGGGTGACACTGAAGCTTTCTTT. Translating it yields CASSARTGGDTEAFF.

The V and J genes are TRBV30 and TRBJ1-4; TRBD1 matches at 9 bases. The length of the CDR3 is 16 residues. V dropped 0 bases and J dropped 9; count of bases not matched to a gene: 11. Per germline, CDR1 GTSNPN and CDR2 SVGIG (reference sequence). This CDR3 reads CAWSVGTGSGMKKLFF. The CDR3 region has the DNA TGTGCCTGGAGTGTCGGGACAGGGAGCGGAATGAAAAAACTGTTTTTT.

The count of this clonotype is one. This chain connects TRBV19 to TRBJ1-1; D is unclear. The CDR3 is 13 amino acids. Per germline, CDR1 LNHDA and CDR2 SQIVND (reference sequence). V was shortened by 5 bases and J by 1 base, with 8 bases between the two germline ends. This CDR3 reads CASSLVSNTEAFF. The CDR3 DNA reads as TGTGCCAGTAGTCTCGTATCGAACACTGAAGCTTTCTTT.